Each of the 18 T cell receptor beta chains below was sequenced from the same sample in a study of read filtering for tumor transcriptome and immune sequencing. The library was built from 400 ng RNA with molecular barcoded adaptors for alpha/delta and beta/gamma chains. TCRdb processed the reads anew with MiXCR; each CDR3 protein has one entry. The sample holds tens of thousands of distinct CDR3 sequences, 20% to 25% seen once. Sequencing was done on a sample of a population of CD138-negative cells sorted from bone marrow. These receptor sequences come from a donor aged 40 or over with multiple myeloma.

Many counts were recorded for this clonotype. One end of the junction does not line up with germline, which may come from a read error. The V and J genes are TRBV7-7 and TRBJ2-2, with no clear D. The germline V gene has CDR1 SSHAT and CDR2 FNYEAQ (reference sequence). The CDR3 runs 14 residues. Here the CDR3 DNA reads TGTGCTAGCAGCAAAGCCGGGTTCGGCGGGGAGCTGTTTTTT. It specifies CASSKAGFGGELFF.

The V and J genes are TRBV19 and TRBJ1-2; D possibly corresponds to TRBD1 (5 bases). This CDR3 contains 16 residues. Trimming pared 4 bases from V and 0 bases from J, leaving 15 bases between. Per the germline V gene, CDR1 is LNHDA and CDR2 is SQIVND (reference sequence). DNA for the CDR3: TGTGCCAGTAGTAGCCCAGCCGACAGAGCTAACTATGGCTACACCTTC. Protein: CASSSPADRANYGYTF.

The rearrangement uses TRBV7-2 and TRBJ2-3, with 8 bases matching TRBD2. Germline CDR1 is SGHTA and CDR2 is FQGNSA. V lost 5 bases and J lost 5; bases outside the gene matches: 12. CDR3 size: 16 residues. Here the CDR3 DNA reads TGTGCCAGCAGCCCCCAGAGCGGGACTAGTCTAGATACGCAGTATTTT. This gives the protein CASSPQSGTSLDTQYF.

This clonotype was detected ten times or more. V usage is TRBV10-3 and J usage is TRBJ1-5; possibly TRBD1 for D (5 bases). The germline V and J ends were trimmed by 6 bases and 0 bases, with 6 bases remaining between them. The CDR3 is 13 residues long. CDR1 and CDR2 (germline): ENHRY, SYGVKD. CDR3 in amino acids: CAIRDNSNQPQHF. The CDR3 DNA reads as TGTGCCATCAGGGACAATAGCAATCAGCCCCAGCATTTT.

Concerning this clonotype: A much larger clone differs from this one at a single base, so this may be a read error. This chain connects TRBV5-4 to TRBJ1-2; 9 bases line up with TRBD1. V shed 5 bases, J shed 5 bases, and the junction held 10 bases outside the gene matches. The CDR3 sequence is 15 residues long. Germline V gene data show CDR1 as SGHNT and CDR2 as YYREEE (reference sequence). The CDR3 DNA reads TGTGCCAGCAGTTTCCGGGACAGGGTCCGATATGGCTACACCTTC. Translated, it gives CASSFRDRVRYGYTF. Complete variable domain (other parts from reference TRBV5-4 and TRBJ1-2): ETGVTQSPTHLIKTRGQQVTLRCSSQSGHNTVSWYQQALGQGPQFIFQYYREEENGRGNFPPRFSGLQFPNYSSELNVNALELDDSALYLCASSFRDRVRYGYTFGSGTRLTVV.

This clonotype showed up many times. The rearrangement joins TRBV7-8 to TRBJ1-5, with D possibly being TRBD1 (5 bases). The CDR3 extends over 20 amino acids. Germline V gene data show CDR1 as SGHVS and CDR2 as FQNEAQ. V dropped 5 bases and J dropped 3 bases, with 29 bases sitting between them. The CDR3 DNA follows: TGTGCCAGCAGCGTTAGGGTGACCGGGGCTCACCGCGGATACAATCAGCCCCAGCATTTT. This translates into CASSVRVTGAHRGYNQPQHF.

Of note for this clonotype: Since a much larger clone is just one base distant, this may be a read error. The genes are TRBV14 and TRBJ2-7; possibly TRBD2 for D (5 bases). This CDR3 is 12 amino acids long. Germline V gene data show CDR1 as SGHDN and CDR2 as FVKESK. CDR3 in amino acids: CACSQEGYEQYF. The CDR3 nucleotides read TGTGCCTGCAGCCAAGAGGGCTACGAGCAGTACTTC.

About this clonotype itself: This is likely an artifact of a read error, given a far larger clone one base away. The V and J genes are TRBV2 and TRBJ1-6, with D possibly matching TRBD1 (5 bases). This CDR3 comprises 14 residues. The germline CDR1 and CDR2 sequences are SNHLY and FYNNEI. CDR3 sequence (DNA): TGTGCCAGCAGTGTGGGAGGGGAAAACACTGAAGCTTCCTTT. Translated, it gives CASSVGGENTEASF.

This clonotype was seen ten or more times. This chain uses TRBV7-9 with TRBJ2-3; TRBD2 matches at 12 bases. The V gene end was trimmed by 5 bases and the J gene end by 2 bases; junction bases not matched to a gene: 11. The V gene's germline CDR1 is SEHNR and CDR2 FQNEAQ (reference sequence). CDR3 length: 18 residues. CDR3 DNA sequence: TGTGCCAGCAGCGTACTAGCGGGGGGCCGTTCGTTCACAGATACGCAGTATTTT. Translation gives CASSVLAGGRSFTDTQYF.

The chain uses TRBV28 and TRBJ1-6; D unresolved. From germline, CDR1 is MDHEN and CDR2 SYDVKM. CDR3 length equals 13 residues. The ends were cut back, 11 bases at V and 6 bases at J, with 14 bases in the middle. The CDR3: CASRPDGNSPLHF. The CDR3 DNA reads TGTGCCTCCCGGCCAGACGGTAATTCACCCCTCCACTTT.

As for this clonotype: A much larger clone lies a single base off, so this may be a read error. The chain carries TRBV6-1 and TRBJ2-3; 11 bases align to TRBD2. The germline V gene encodes CDR1 MNHNS and CDR2 SASEGT. The CDR3 is 15 residues long. J gave up 4 bases and V 8 bases, and 8 bases lay outside the gene matches. As DNA, the CDR3 is TGTGCCAGCCGCCGTAGCGGGGGGGCCCCAGATACGCAGTATTTT. Protein sequence: CASRRSGGAPDTQYF.

The sample holds many counts of this clonotype. V and J are TRBV30 and TRBJ2-2, with unresolved D. V was trimmed by 3 bases and J by 6 bases, leaving 8 bases between them. The germline V gene has CDR1 GTSNPN and CDR2 SVGIG (reference sequence). The CDR3 has 12 amino acids. The CDR3 DNA sequence: TGTGCCTGGAGGGTCTTCGCCGGGGAGCTGTTTTTT. Its translation is CAWRVFAGELFF.

Only a few counts were recorded for this clonotype. Possible read error: a much larger clone is one base away. This rearrangement joins TRBV6-6 to TRBJ2-3; 7 nucleotides align to TRBD1. Trimming cost V 6 bases and J 4 bases; bases outside gene matches: 4. Germline V gives CDR1 MNHNY, CDR2 SVGAGI (reference sequence). This CDR3 is 13 amino acids long. The CDR3 DNA is TGTGCCAGCAGCGGACAGGACGCAGATACGCAGTATTTT. This translates into CASSGQDADTQYF.

This clonotype was recorded once. The conserved final phenylalanine or tryptophan is absent from the CDR3, which likely points to a read error. This sequence joins TRBV27 and TRBJ2-5, with D hard to call. The CDR3 sequence is 15 residues long. Trimming removed 0 bases from V and 1 base from J, with 9 bases in between. The germline CDR1 and CDR2 sequences are MNHEY and SMNVEV (reference sequence). This CDR3 reads CASSLSRTTQETQYL. The DNA for the CDR3 is TGTGCCAGCAGTTTATCTAGGACCACCCAAGAGACCCAGTACCTC.

As concerns this clonotype: It may be a read error: a sequence one base away is much more abundant. The chain carries TRBV5-5 and TRBJ2-2, with D perhaps being TRBD1 or TRBD2 (5 bases each). CDR1 is SGHKS, CDR2 YYEKEE, per germline (reference sequence). CDR3 size: 15 residues. The germline V and J ends were trimmed by 2 bases and 6 bases, with 14 bases remaining between them. The CDR3 here is CASSFRSGRAGELFF. The CDR3 DNA reads as TGTGCCAGCAGCTTTCGCTCAGGGAGAGCCGGGGAGCTGTTTTTT.

The table lists this clonotype with many counts. This chain uses TRBV7-6 with TRBJ2-1; TRBD2 matches 7 bases. This CDR3 has 20 amino acids. The junction had 21 bases not matched to a gene; V was cut back by 5 bases and J by 2 bases. The germline CDR1 and CDR2 sequences are SGHVS and FNYEAQ. CDR3 DNA sequence: TGTGCCAGCAGCATGATACGGGGCAAGGTCGGGGCGGGAGCCTACAATGAGCAGTTCTTC. Encoded protein: CASSMIRGKVGAGAYNEQFF.

This clonotype was counted ten times or more. This sequence joins TRBV5-1 and TRBJ2-7; 8 bases are shared with TRBD1. The length of the CDR3 is 13 residues. From germline, CDR1 is SGHRS and CDR2 YFSETQ. With 4 bases clipped from V and 6 bases from J, the junction kept 6 bases outside the gene matches. CDR3 residues: CASSTPTGAEQYF. In DNA form, the CDR3 reads TGCGCCAGCAGCACCCCGACAGGGGCCGAGCAGTACTTC. Full variable domain (outside the CDR3, taken from reference TRBV5-1 and TRBJ2-7): KAGVTQTPRYLIKTRGQQVTLSCSPISGHRSVSWYQQTPGQGLQFLFEYFSETQRNKGNFPGRFSGRQFSNSRSEMNVSTLELGDSALYLCASSTPTGAEQYFGPGTRLTVT.

This clonotype was picked up many times. This chain links TRBV28 with TRBJ2-7; D is possibly TRBD2 (5 bases). CDR3 length: 14 residues. CDR1 MDHEN and CDR2 SYDVKM come from the germline V gene. V gave up 7 bases and J gave up 4 bases, with 17 bases separating them. The CDR3 protein is CASKPSGPWYEQYF. CDR3 nucleotides: TGTGCCAGCAAACCGAGCGGCCCCTGGTACGAGCAGTACTTC.